This is a list of T cell receptor beta chains from one sample in a study of blood T cells in healthy people across ages. One entry per CDR3 protein results from TCRdb running MiXCR on the 5' RACE reads. This table holds some 1.5 million distinct CDR3 sequences, about 45% found once. The sequencing sample was made of blood. These receptors all come from a woman younger than 30 in good health. The CDR3 runs from the conserved cysteine through the conserved F or W. The order of the fields is D gene, clone size, V gene, J gene, CDR3 DNA, CDR3 protein. D genes are given only for firm matches. The size of a clone is reported for some rows only, either as once, few or many, or as a class for expanded clones.

d_call: .
clone_size: .
v_call: TRBV21-1
j_call: TRBJ1-2
cdr3_nt: TGTGCCAGCAGCACCCTAAAGGATGGGCAGGACCTCTATGGCTACACCTTC
cdr3_aa: CASSTLKDGQDLYGYTF

d_call: .
clone_size: .
v_call: TRBV7-8
j_call: TRBJ2-7
cdr3_nt: TGTGCCAGCAGCTCTGGAGCACGACAGTTTACCTACGAGCAGTACTTC
cdr3_aa: CASSSGARQFTYEQYF

d_call: TRBD1
clone_size: .
v_call: TRBV12-3/TRBV12-4
j_call: TRBJ1-2
cdr3_nt: TGTGCCAGCAGGCCCGGGACAGAAGGCTACACCTTC
cdr3_aa: CASRPGTEGYTF

d_call: .
clone_size: .
v_call: TRBV10-3
j_call: TRBJ1-2
cdr3_nt: TGTACCATCAGTGAGAACGGGGAGCGCTATGGCTACACCTTC
cdr3_aa: CTISENGERYGYTF

d_call: .
clone_size: .
v_call: TRBV20-1
j_call: TRBJ1-5
cdr3_nt: TGCAGTGCTAGGGGTTGGGGCAATCAGCCCCAGCATTTT
cdr3_aa: CSARGWGNQPQHF

d_call: TRBD2
clone_size: .
v_call: TRBV18
j_call: TRBJ2-1
cdr3_nt: TGTGCCAGCTCACCGGCGGCCGGGACTAGCGGCTACAATGAGCAGTTCTTC
cdr3_aa: CASSPAAGTSGYNEQFF

d_call: TRBD2
clone_size: .
v_call: TRBV29-1
j_call: TRBJ2-3
cdr3_nt: TGCAGCGTTGAACGACTAGCGGGTAACCCCCCAGATACGCAGTATTTT
cdr3_aa: CSVERLAGNPPDTQYF

d_call: .
clone_size: few
v_call: TRBV7-3
j_call: TRBJ2-1
cdr3_nt: TGTGCCAGCAGCCCGTTCGGGGACCGTAATGAGCAGTTCTTC
cdr3_aa: CASSPFGDRNEQFF

d_call: .
clone_size: .
v_call: TRBV12-3/TRBV12-4
j_call: TRBJ2-7
cdr3_nt: TGTGCCAGCAGTGACCCTCAGCGGGCCAATGAGCAGTACTTC
cdr3_aa: CASSDPQRANEQYF

d_call: .
clone_size: .
v_call: TRBV27
j_call: TRBJ2-3
cdr3_nt: TGTGCCAGCAGTTTCTCGGTAGCAACAGATACGCAGTATTTT
cdr3_aa: CASSFSVATDTQYF

d_call: .
clone_size: .
v_call: TRBV7-9
j_call: TRBJ2-7
cdr3_nt: TGTGCCAGCAGCTGGACGGAAACGAACACCTACGAGCAGTACTTC
cdr3_aa: CASSWTETNTYEQYF

d_call: .
clone_size: .
v_call: TRBV6-5
j_call: TRBJ1-2
cdr3_nt: TGTGCCAGCCGGGCCTCTTCCCACTATGGCTACACCTTC
cdr3_aa: CASRASSHYGYTF

d_call: .
clone_size: few
v_call: TRBV7-9
j_call: TRBJ1-4
cdr3_nt: TGTGCCAGCAGCTTAATTCTAGGGAACCCTAATGAAAAACTGTTTTTT
cdr3_aa: CASSLILGNPNEKLFF

d_call: TRBD1
clone_size: .
v_call: TRBV28
j_call: TRBJ2-1
cdr3_nt: TGTGCCAGCAGTTTACCCGGGACAGGTTACAATGAGCAGTTCTTC
cdr3_aa: CASSLPGTGYNEQFF

d_call: .
clone_size: .
v_call: TRBV6-2/TRBV6-3
j_call: TRBJ2-1
cdr3_nt: TGTGCCAGCAGCAAAGACGGGTACAATGAGCAGTTCTTC
cdr3_aa: CASSKDGYNEQFF

d_call: .
clone_size: few
v_call: TRBV29-1
j_call: TRBJ2-1
cdr3_nt: TGCAGCGTTACCGGGGGAGACTACAATGAGCAGTTCTTC
cdr3_aa: CSVTGGDYNEQFF

d_call: .
clone_size: .
v_call: TRBV7-2
j_call: TRBJ2-3
cdr3_nt: TGTGCCTCGGGGGCCATTCACACAGATACGCAGTATTTT
cdr3_aa: CASGAIHTDTQYF

d_call: .
clone_size: few
v_call: TRBV4-2
j_call: TRBJ2-2
cdr3_nt: TGTGCCAGCAGCCACCTAGCGCCAGCGAACACCGGGGAGCTGTTTTTT
cdr3_aa: CASSHLAPANTGELFF

d_call: .
clone_size: .
v_call: TRBV5-1
j_call: TRBJ2-3
cdr3_nt: TGCGCCAGCAGCCCCTTTGGAGTGGGCACAGATACGCAGTATTTT
cdr3_aa: CASSPFGVGTDTQYF

d_call: TRBD1
clone_size: .
v_call: TRBV3-1
j_call: TRBJ2-7
cdr3_nt: TGTGCCAGCACCGCTAACGGACAGGGGGAATACGAGCAGTACTTC
cdr3_aa: CASTANGQGEYEQYF

d_call: .
clone_size: .
v_call: TRBV4-3
j_call: TRBJ2-1
cdr3_nt: TGCGCCAGCAGCCAAGTAGGGAGGTTCAATGAGCAGTTCTTC
cdr3_aa: CASSQVGRFNEQFF

d_call: .
clone_size: .
v_call: TRBV5-1
j_call: TRBJ2-2
cdr3_nt: TGCGCCAGCAGCTTTATTGACAGTTACACCGGGGAGCTGTTTTTT
cdr3_aa: CASSFIDSYTGELFF

d_call: TRBD1
clone_size: .
v_call: TRBV3-1
j_call: TRBJ2-3
cdr3_nt: TGTGCCAGCAGCCAAGTAGAGGGGGCGACAGATACGCAGTATTTT
cdr3_aa: CASSQVEGATDTQYF

d_call: TRBD2
clone_size: .
v_call: TRBV12-3/TRBV12-4
j_call: TRBJ2-5
cdr3_nt: TGTGCCAGCAGTCTTCATTGGGGGACTAGCGGTAACCTCATTAAGACCCAGTACTTC
cdr3_aa: CASSLHWGTSGNLIKTQYF

d_call: .
clone_size: .
v_call: TRBV6-1
j_call: TRBJ2-1
cdr3_nt: TGTGCAAGCAGAAGGGGACTGGGGCTAATACGCTCCTACAATGAGCAGTTCTTC
cdr3_aa: CASRRGLGLIRSYNEQFF

d_call: .
clone_size: .
v_call: TRBV28
j_call: TRBJ2-7
cdr3_nt: TGTGCCACCCTGTCACAGGGATCGGGCGAGCAGTACTTC
cdr3_aa: CATLSQGSGEQYF

d_call: .
clone_size: .
v_call: TRBV12-3/TRBV12-4
j_call: TRBJ2-7
cdr3_nt: TGTGCCAGCAGTACCAGGGTGAACTCCGAGCAGTACTTC
cdr3_aa: CASSTRVNSEQYF

d_call: .
clone_size: .
v_call: TRBV25-1
j_call: TRBJ2-5
cdr3_nt: TGTGCCAGCAGTGCTGCCTGGGTGGAGACCCAGTACTTC
cdr3_aa: CASSAAWVETQYF

d_call: .
clone_size: .
v_call: TRBV7-9
j_call: TRBJ1-3
cdr3_nt: TGTGCCAGCAGCCCCCGCCGCTTGAACACCATATATTTT
cdr3_aa: CASSPRRLNTIYF

d_call: TRBD1
clone_size: .
v_call: TRBV28
j_call: TRBJ1-2
cdr3_nt: TGTGCCAGCAGTTTAAGATCAGGGGGTCCATACTATGGCTACACCTTC
cdr3_aa: CASSLRSGGPYYGYTF

d_call: TRBD2
clone_size: .
v_call: TRBV7-9
j_call: TRBJ2-7
cdr3_nt: TGTGCCAGCAGCCCGAGGACTAGCGGGAGCTCCTACAATGAGCAGTACTTC
cdr3_aa: CASSPRTSGSSYNEQYF

d_call: .
clone_size: .
v_call: TRBV10-3
j_call: TRBJ2-7
cdr3_nt: TGTGCCATCAAAGGTGATTTTGACTACAATGAGCAGTACTTC
cdr3_aa: CAIKGDFDYNEQYF

d_call: .
clone_size: .
v_call: TRBV4-3
j_call: TRBJ2-7
cdr3_nt: TGCGCCAGCAGCCAACCAGCAGGGACACGGACCTACGAGCAGTACTTC
cdr3_aa: CASSQPAGTRTYEQYF

d_call: .
clone_size: .
v_call: TRBV6-2/TRBV6-3
j_call: TRBJ2-7
cdr3_nt: TGTGCCAGCAGTTACTTTCTAGCGCTCTACGAGCAGTACTTC
cdr3_aa: CASSYFLALYEQYF

d_call: .
clone_size: .
v_call: TRBV7-9
j_call: TRBJ1-5
cdr3_nt: TGTGCCAGCAGCTTCGAGGGGCCCACCAGGGCCCAGCATTTT
cdr3_aa: CASSFEGPTRAQHF

d_call: TRBD1
clone_size: .
v_call: TRBV3-1
j_call: TRBJ2-7
cdr3_nt: TGTGCCAGCAGTGAGGGGACAGAGGGTGCCTACGAGCAGTACTTC
cdr3_aa: CASSEGTEGAYEQYF

d_call: .
clone_size: few
v_call: TRBV4-3
j_call: TRBJ1-1
cdr3_nt: TGCGCCAGCAGCCAAGCCTGGGTCATGAACACTGAAGCTTTCTTT
cdr3_aa: CASSQAWVMNTEAFF

d_call: .
clone_size: few
v_call: TRBV5-1
j_call: TRBJ2-1
cdr3_nt: TGCGCCAGCAGCTTGGATGAAGGGTTGGCCTACAATGAGCAGTTCTTC
cdr3_aa: CASSLDEGLAYNEQFF

d_call: .
clone_size: .
v_call: TRBV28
j_call: TRBJ1-6
cdr3_nt: TGTGCCAACAGTTTCCGGGGCCCGTATAATTCACCCCTCCACTTT
cdr3_aa: CANSFRGPYNSPLHF

d_call: .
clone_size: .
v_call: TRBV6-2/TRBV6-3
j_call: TRBJ2-7
cdr3_nt: TGTACCAGCCGTCTCGACTTGAGCTCCTACGAGCAGTACTTC
cdr3_aa: CTSRLDLSSYEQYF

d_call: .
clone_size: few
v_call: TRBV7-2
j_call: TRBJ2-7
cdr3_nt: TGTGCCAGCAGCTTAGAACCGCATCCCACCTACGAGCAGTACTTC
cdr3_aa: CASSLEPHPTYEQYF

d_call: .
clone_size: .
v_call: TRBV29-1
j_call: TRBJ2-7
cdr3_nt: TGCAGCGTTGAATGGAGGGAGCAGTACTTC
cdr3_aa: CSVEWREQYF

d_call: .
clone_size: .
v_call: TRBV2
j_call: TRBJ2-5
cdr3_nt: TGTGCCAGCAGTGCGATCTTAGAGACCCAGTACTTC
cdr3_aa: CASSAILETQYF

d_call: .
clone_size: .
v_call: TRBV20-1
j_call: TRBJ1-1
cdr3_nt: TGCAGTGCTAGAGAGGGCATCATGAACACTGAAGCTTTCTTT
cdr3_aa: CSAREGIMNTEAFF

d_call: TRBD1
clone_size: .
v_call: TRBV5-1
j_call: TRBJ2-1
cdr3_nt: TGCGCCAGCAGCCCCGGGACAGCGGAACGGGATGAGCAGTTCTTC
cdr3_aa: CASSPGTAERDEQFF

d_call: .
clone_size: .
v_call: TRBV12-5
j_call: TRBJ2-7
cdr3_nt: TGTGCTAGTGGTTTTCGGGGGGCAGGTTACGAGCAGTACTTC
cdr3_aa: CASGFRGAGYEQYF

d_call: .
clone_size: few
v_call: TRBV12-3/TRBV12-4
j_call: TRBJ2-1
cdr3_nt: TGTGCCAGCAGACCTAAAGACCCAAGCTCCTACAATGAGCAGTTCTTC
cdr3_aa: CASRPKDPSSYNEQFF

d_call: .
clone_size: .
v_call: TRBV29-1
j_call: TRBJ2-3
cdr3_nt: TGTAGCGTTGTTGGGCCCATCACAGATACGCAGTATTTT
cdr3_aa: CSVVGPITDTQYF

d_call: TRBD2
clone_size: few
v_call: TRBV6-5
j_call: TRBJ2-5
cdr3_nt: TGTGCCAGCAGCCTTACTAGCGGGAGGAACCAAGAGACCCAGTACTTC
cdr3_aa: CASSLTSGRNQETQYF

d_call: .
clone_size: .
v_call: TRBV11-2
j_call: TRBJ1-1
cdr3_nt: TGTGCCAGCAGCGCAGGGTACGTCGGCACTGAAGCTTTCTTT
cdr3_aa: CASSAGYVGTEAFF

d_call: .
clone_size: few
v_call: TRBV5-5
j_call: TRBJ2-1
cdr3_nt: TGTGCCACGCACACGAGCTCCTACAATGAGCAGTTCTTC
cdr3_aa: CATHTSSYNEQFF

d_call: .
clone_size: .
v_call: TRBV9
j_call: TRBJ2-7
cdr3_nt: TGTGCCAGCAGCGCTTTCGACAGCCAGGCCTACGAGCAGTACTTC
cdr3_aa: CASSAFDSQAYEQYF

d_call: TRBD1
clone_size: .
v_call: TRBV29-1
j_call: TRBJ1-1
cdr3_nt: TGCAGCGGAAGGACAGGGGTGAACGCTGAAGCTTTCTTT
cdr3_aa: CSGRTGVNAEAFF

d_call: .
clone_size: once
v_call: TRBV11-2
j_call: TRBJ2-3
cdr3_nt: TGTGCCAGCAGCTTCTCCGCGGCAGAGACGCAGTATTTT
cdr3_aa: CASSFSAAETQYF

d_call: TRBD1
clone_size: .
v_call: TRBV29-1
j_call: TRBJ1-1
cdr3_nt: TGCAGCGTTGGGACAGGGATGCACACTGAAGCTTTCTTT
cdr3_aa: CSVGTGMHTEAFF